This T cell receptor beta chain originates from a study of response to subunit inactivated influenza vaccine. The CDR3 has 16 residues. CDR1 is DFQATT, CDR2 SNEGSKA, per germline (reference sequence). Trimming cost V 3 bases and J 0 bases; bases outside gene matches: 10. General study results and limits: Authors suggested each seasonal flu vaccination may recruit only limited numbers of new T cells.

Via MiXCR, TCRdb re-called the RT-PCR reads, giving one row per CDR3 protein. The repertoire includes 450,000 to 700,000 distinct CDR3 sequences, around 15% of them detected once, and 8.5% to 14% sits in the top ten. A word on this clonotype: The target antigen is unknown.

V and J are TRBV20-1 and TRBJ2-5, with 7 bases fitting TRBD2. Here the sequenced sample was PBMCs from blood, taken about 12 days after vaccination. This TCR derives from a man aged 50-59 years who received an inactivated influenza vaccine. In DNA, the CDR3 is TGCAGTGCTAGTGGGGCTAGCGGAGCGTACCAAGAGACCCAGTACTTC. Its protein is CSASGASGAYQETQYF.